One and the same sample provided the 9 T cell receptor beta chains below, sequenced in a study of cytomegalovirus exposure and HLA in healthy donors. PCR was performed using 60 Vbeta and 13 Jbeta primers. Using immunoSEQ multiplex PCR, the repertoire was profiled, and TCRdb retains in-frame clones only, with some absent. Altogether about 130,000 clones are present, about 66% being singletons, with the ten largest covering around 1.6%. The sequenced sample was PBMCs. The receptors derive from a human donor in good health.

This sequence joins TRBV6-8 and TRBJ2-7, with 7 nucleotides matching TRBD2. There are 15 residues in the CDR3. The trim removed 3 bases at V and 2 bases at J, leaving 7 bases unmatched. CDR1 is MNHGY and CDR2 is SAAAGT in the germline V gene. CDR3 sequence: CASSYLAEPPYEQYF. The CDR3 DNA is TGTGCCAGCAGTTATCTAGCGGAGCCCCCCTACGAGCAGTACTTC.

Only one count was recorded for this clone. This chain uses TRBV11-2 with TRBJ2-2, with no clear D. The V end was cut by 1 base, the J end by 1 base, with 4 bases between. The CDR3 is made up of 14 amino acids. The germline gives CDR1 SGHAT, CDR2 FQNNGV. CDR3: CASSLVRNTGELFF. The CDR3 DNA reads as TGTGCCAGCAGCTTAGTGCGGAACACCGGGGAGCTGTTTTTT.

The chain combines TRBV27 with TRBJ1-1, with TRBD1 matching 8 bases. The CDR3 runs to 14 residues. The germline V gene has CDR1 MNHEY and CDR2 SMNVEV (reference sequence). V shed 7 bases, J shed 4 bases, and the junction held 8 bases outside the gene matches. The chain's CDR3 is CASTNRGVGTEAFF. The CDR3 DNA reads as TGTGCCAGCACGAACAGGGGGGTGGGCACTGAAGCTTTCTTT.

The genes are TRBV6-5 and TRBJ2-5, with D perhaps TRBD2 (6 bases). This CDR3 has 13 amino acids. Germline CDR1 reads MNHEY; CDR2 reads SVGAGI. Trimming removed 5 bases from V and 5 bases from J, with 12 bases in between. The CDR3 region is CASSPGTGETQYF. The CDR3 nucleotides are TGTGCCAGCAGTCCCGGGACTGGGGAGACCCAGTACTTC.

This chain uses TRBV9 with TRBJ2-1, with 9 bases aligning to TRBD2. J gave up 8 bases and V 1 base, and 10 bases lay outside the gene matches. From germline, CDR1 is SGDLS and CDR2 YYNGEE. The CDR3 runs 16 residues. CDR3 nucleotide sequence: TGTGCCAGCAGCGTATGGTTAGCGGGAGCGGTCCATGAGCAGTTCTTC. As protein: CASSVWLAGAVHEQFF.

V usage is TRBV7-9 and J usage is TRBJ2-3; D not resolved. V lost 4 bases to trimming and J lost 3 bases, with 8 bases between them. The CDR3 is 13 amino acids. The V gene's germline CDR1 is SEHNR and CDR2 FQNEAQ (reference sequence). CDR3 DNA sequence: TGTGCCAGCAGCTCCGTATCTACAGATACGCAGTATTTT. Translation: CASSSVSTDTQYF.

The chain employs TRBV5-4 and TRBJ2-1; 8 nucleotides line up with TRBD2. Germline-derived CDR1 and CDR2 are SGHNT and YYREEE (reference sequence). This CDR3 region has 14 residues. Trimming removed 3 bases from V and 6 bases from J; junction bases left unmatched: 5. DNA for the CDR3: TGTGCCAGCAGCTCGGGACTAGTCGGCAATGAGCAGTTCTTC. Translating gives CASSSGLVGNEQFF. Based on the CDR3 plus reference TRBV5-4 and TRBJ2-1, the full variable domain is ETGVTQSPTHLIKTRGQQVTLRCSSQSGHNTVSWYQQALGQGPQFIFQYYREEENGRGNFPPRFSGLQFPNYSSELNVNALELDDSALYLCASSSGLVGNEQFFGPGTRLTVL.

The chain employs TRBV2 and TRBJ1-5; D is unresolved. V lost 2 bases to trimming and J lost 2 bases, with 10 bases between them. This CDR3 region has 15 residues. Per the germline V gene, CDR1 is SNHLY and CDR2 is FYNNEI. CDR3 nucleotide sequence: TGTGCCAGCAGTGAAAGGTGGGGAGGCAATCAGCCCCAGCATTTT. Protein sequence: CASSERWGGNQPQHF.

J is TRBJ2-1 and V is TRBV28, with a possible D match to TRBD1 (8 bases). V dropped 3 bases and J dropped 9 bases, with 18 bases sitting between them. Germline V CDR1 and CDR2: MDHEN, SYDVKM. CDR3 size: 15 residues. The DNA for the CDR3 is TGTGCCAGCAGTTTGGGGGGGACAGGCCTTAGTGAGCAGTTCTTC. This gives the protein CASSLGGTGLSEQFF.